One and the same sample provided the 26 T cell receptor beta chains below, sequenced in a study of CD8+CD57+ T cells in acquired aplastic anemia. Profiles of TCR beta VDJ and CDR3 were generated from a genomic DNA template. TCRdb redid the calling of the reads with MiXCR, one entry per CDR3 protein. The profile shows more than 100,000 distinct CDR3 sequences, 48% of them singletons. The sequenced material came from sorted CD4+, CD8+, or CD8+CD57+ T cells (not recorded which) from PBMCs. Every receptor here comes from a human donor in good health, serving as a control.

The chain employs TRBV20-1 and TRBJ1-6; unclear D gene. Trimming cost V 1 base and J 7 bases, with 5 bases left between them. There are 12 residues in the CDR3. Germline CDR1 reads DFQATT; CDR2 reads SNEGSKA (reference sequence). In nucleotides, the CDR3 is TGCAGTGCTAGAGGTCGGAATTCACCCCTCCACTTT. The encoded protein is CSARGRNSPLHF.

In this sample, this clonotype turned up once. V is TRBV14 and J is TRBJ1-2, with TRBD1 as a possible D gene (5 bases). Trimming pared 3 bases from V and 10 bases from J, leaving 15 bases between. From germline, CDR1 is SGHDN and CDR2 FVKESK. The CDR3 runs to 13 residues. This CDR3 reads CASSQLGRRVYTF. CDR3 bases: TGTGCCAGCAGCCAGTTGGGACGGAGGGTCTACACCTTC.

V usage is TRBV10-1 and J usage is TRBJ1-1; D is undetermined. The CDR3 is 14 amino acids. Germline CDR1 reads WNHNN; CDR2 reads SYGVQD (reference sequence). V lost 4 bases, J lost 1 base, and 10 bases lay in between. The DNA for the CDR3 is TGCGCCAGCAGTGTCGAACCAGGGAACACTGAAGCTTTCTTT. Protein sequence: CASSVEPGNTEAFF.

The chain carries TRBV11-2 and TRBJ2-3, with 7 bases that match TRBD1. The CDR3 has 15 amino acids. V shed 1 base and J 9 bases; nucleotides not matched to a gene: 10. Germline V lookup: CDR1 SGHAT, CDR2 FQNNGV. CDR3 in amino acids: CASSLGGTATGTQYF. CDR3 coding DNA: TGTGCCAGCAGCTTAGGGGGGACAGCCACAGGGACGCAGTATTTT.

The rearrangement uses TRBV2 and TRBJ1-1, with no clear D. Trimming took 6 bases from V and 5 from J, leaving 7 bases between them. Germline V gives CDR1 SNHLY, CDR2 FYNNEI. CDR3 size: 11 residues. The CDR3 DNA is TGTGCCAGCAGGGAGAGGACTGAAGCTTTCTTT. Protein sequence: CASRERTEAFF.

The V and J genes are TRBV14 and TRBJ2-7, with D unclear. Germline CDR1 reads SGHDN; CDR2 reads FVKESK. V lost 1 base and J 4 bases, leaving 8 bases between the germline ends. CDR3 length equals 13 residues. The CDR3 region is CASSQVRLYEQYF. The CDR3 DNA is TGTGCCAGCAGCCAAGTACGTCTGTACGAGCAGTACTTC.

This chain uses TRBV20-1 with TRBJ1-1; 7 positions match TRBD1. The CDR3 has 13 amino acids. Trimming removed 3 bases from V and 6 bases from J; junction bases left unmatched: 7. CDR1 is DFQATT and CDR2 is SNEGSKA in the germline V gene (reference sequence). The CDR3 spells CSASLHRGSEAFF. The DNA for the CDR3 is TGCAGTGCTAGCCTCCACAGGGGTTCTGAAGCTTTCTTT.

About this clonotype itself: It may be a read error: a sequence one base away is much more abundant. The chain's CDR3 is CASSLGIGFPVEYF. The DNA of the CDR3 is TGTGCCAGCAGCCTTGGGATAGGGTTCCCGGTCGAGTACTTC. This sequence joins TRBV3-1 and TRBJ2-7; D is ambiguous. V gave up 4 bases and J gave up 11 bases, with 21 bases separating them. Germline V gene sequence: CDR1 LGHDT, CDR2 YNNKEL (reference sequence). This CDR3 has 14 amino acids.

The chain uses TRBV6-5 and TRBJ1-2; D may be TRBD1 (5 bases). Germline V gives CDR1 MNHEY, CDR2 SVGAGI. The CDR3 runs 15 residues. The ends were cut back, 2 bases at V and 0 bases at J, with 10 bases in the middle. The CDR3 bases are TGTGCCAGCAGTTACGCCACAGGTGCTAACTATGGCTACACCTTC. Translated: CASSYATGANYGYTF.

This clonotype has ten or more counts. J is TRBJ2-3 and V is TRBV7-3, with D perhaps matching TRBD1 or TRBD2 (5 bases each). Germline V gives CDR1 SGHTA, CDR2 FQGTGA. Trimming removed 4 bases at V and 0 bases at J, with 14 bases between. CDR3 length equals 16 residues. The CDR3 is CASSSYAGASTDTQYF. CDR3 in DNA: TGTGCCAGCAGCTCCTACGCCGGGGCTAGCACAGATACGCAGTATTTT.

This clonotype has only one observation. J is TRBJ1-6 and V is TRBV25-1, with no clear D. V was cut by 4 bases and J by 4 bases, with 5 bases left in between. Germline V gene data show CDR1 as MGHDK and CDR2 as SYGVNS. The CDR3 contains 13 residues. CDR3 DNA sequence: TGTGCCAGCAGTGCTCAGTATAATTCACCCCTCCACTTT. It is translated as CASSAQYNSPLHF.

The rearrangement joins TRBV30 to TRBJ1-1; no firm D call. The V end was cut by 4 bases, the J end by 0 bases, with 3 bases between. Germline CDR1 and CDR2: GTSNPN and SVGIG (reference sequence). The CDR3 extends over 11 amino acids. CDR3 nucleotide sequence: TGTGCCTGGACCTTGAACACTGAAGCTTTCTTT. Translation gives CAWTLNTEAFF.

V gene TRBV7-2 combines with J gene TRBJ2-7, with D tentatively TRBD1 (5 bases). The V gene lost 5 bases and the J gene lost 7 bases, with 12 bases spanning the gap. CDR1 is SGHTA, CDR2 FQGNSA, per germline. This CDR3 comprises 12 residues. The CDR3 here is CASSKGVGEQYF. CDR3 DNA: TGTGCCAGCAGCAAAGGGGTGGGGGAGCAGTACTTC.

The V gene is TRBV2, the J gene TRBJ1-2; 8 bases are a match to TRBD1. The trim removed 8 bases at V and 8 bases at J, leaving 13 bases unmatched. The CDR3 totals 14 residues. CDR1 and CDR2 from the germline V gene are SNHLY and FYNNEI. CDR3 sequence (DNA): TGTGCCAGCGATGGTCGCAGGGGGCTTTACGGCTACACCTTC. Translation gives CASDGRRGLYGYTF.

This clonotype was seen more than once but under ten times. The chain uses TRBV15 and TRBJ1-6; D uncertain. In germline, CDR1 is LNHNV, CDR2 YYDKDF (reference sequence). V lost 1 base and J lost 5, with 9 bases in between. The CDR3 is 15 amino acids. DNA of the CDR3: TGTGCCACCAGCAGAGCGGCAGGCGATAATTCACCCCTCCACTTT. Its protein is CATSRAAGDNSPLHF. The full variable domain, rest sourced from reference TRBV15 and TRBJ1-6, is DAMVIQNPRYQVTQFGKPVTLSCSQTLNHNVMYWYQQKSSQAPKLLFHYYDKDFNNEADTPDNFQSRRPNTSFCFLDIRSPGLGDTAMYLCATSRAAGDNSPLHFGNGTRLTVT.

This clonotype is labeled medium-sized (0.01 to 0.1%). The rearrangement uses TRBV15 and TRBJ1-2; tentative D call: TRBD1 (6 bases). The germline V gene has CDR1 LNHNV and CDR2 YYDKDF (reference sequence). V was trimmed by 3 bases and J by 3 bases, leaving 11 bases between them. The CDR3 covers 14 residues. The CDR3 loop is CATSRRTADYGYTF. The DNA of the CDR3 is TGTGCCACCAGCAGGAGGACAGCAGACTATGGCTACACCTTC. Complete variable domain (other parts from reference TRBV15 and TRBJ1-2): DAMVIQNPRYQVTQFGKPVTLSCSQTLNHNVMYWYQQKSSQAPKLLFHYYDKDFNNEADTPDNFQSRRPNTSFCFLDIRSPGLGDTAMYLCATSRRTADYGYTFGSGTRLTVV.

V gene TRBV7-3 combines with J gene TRBJ1-2; 8 nucleotides agree with TRBD1. CDR3 length equals 13 residues. The trim removed 7 bases at V and 4 bases at J, leaving 5 bases unmatched. Germline V gene data show CDR1 as SGHTA and CDR2 as FQGTGA. The CDR3, as DNA: TGTGCCAGCACCCCGGGGACAGGCTATGGCTACACCTTC. Protein product: CASTPGTGYGYTF.

The chain is built from TRBV29-1 and TRBJ2-7; D is undetermined. The CDR3 is 13 residues long. Germline assignment: CDR1 SQVTM and CDR2 ANQGSEA. Trimming cost V 8 bases and J 2 bases, with 16 bases left between them. CDR3 sequence reads: CSSSTVSPYEQYF. The CDR3 coding sequence is TGCAGCAGCTCGACGGTTAGTCCCTACGAGCAGTACTTC.

J is TRBJ1-1 and V is TRBV2; a possible D gene is TRBD1 (5 bases). In germline, CDR1 is SNHLY, CDR2 FYNNEI. This CDR3 has 12 amino acids. V lost 6 bases, J lost 7 bases, and 12 bases lay in between. This CDR3 reads CASSPQRGEAFF. For the CDR3, the DNA is TGTGCCAGCAGCCCTCAGAGGGGTGAAGCTTTCTTT.

Concerning this clonotype: One end of the junction does not line up with germline, which may come from a read error. The chain combines TRBV7-6 with TRBJ2-7, with TRBD1 identical over 7 bases. The germline V gene has CDR1 SGHVS and CDR2 FNYEAQ. There are 13 residues in the CDR3. The CDR3 is CASSLSRGYEQYF. CDR3 sequence (DNA): TGTGCCAGCAGCTTAAGCAGGGGGTACGAGCAGTATTTC.

The chain links TRBV2 to TRBJ1-1; D unclear. Germline V gene sequence: CDR1 SNHLY, CDR2 FYNNEI. The CDR3 is made up of 14 amino acids. V lost 4 bases, J lost 1 base, and 10 bases lay in between. Here the CDR3 reads CASSVTRWNTEAFF. Written as DNA, the CDR3 is TGTGCCAGCAGTGTGACCAGGTGGAACACTGAAGCTTTCTTT.

The chain employs TRBV10-3 and TRBJ2-3, with 10 bases lining up with TRBD2. V gave up 7 bases and J gave up 3 bases; unmatched junction bases: 7. Germline V gene lookup returns CDR1 ENHRY and CDR2 SYGVKD. This CDR3 is 15 amino acids long. The CDR3 DNA is TGTGCCATCAACGAACCGGGACTAGCGACAGATACGCAGTATTTT. Its protein is CAINEPGLATDTQYF.

This clonotype was counted ten times or more. The chain is built from TRBV20-1 and TRBJ2-7, with 7 bases lining up with TRBD1. V gave up 2 bases and J gave up 4 bases; unmatched junction bases: 8. CDR3 length equals 14 residues. Germline CDR1 is DFQATT and CDR2 is SNEGSKA (reference sequence). The CDR3 DNA is TGCAGTGCTAGACCCTTGACAGGGTGGTACGAGCAGTACTTC. As protein: CSARPLTGWYEQYF.

Comments on this clonotype: Sequence at one end of the junction differs from germline and may be a read error. The chain uses TRBV30 and TRBJ2-2; D tentatively reads TRBD1 or TRBD2 (6 bases each). CDR3 length: 14 amino acids. Per germline, CDR1 GTSNPN and CDR2 SVGIG (reference sequence). CDR3 sequence: CAWTLGANTGGLFF. CDR3 sequence (DNA): TGTGCCTGGACTCTGGGGGCCAACACCGGGGGGCTGTTTTTT.

The rearrangement joins TRBV24-1 to TRBJ2-7; D is undetermined. Germline CDR1 is KGHDR and CDR2 is SFDVKD. The ends were cut back, 4 bases at V and 3 bases at J, with 6 bases in the middle. The CDR3 length is 12 residues. CDR3 DNA sequence: TGTGCCACCAGTGAAGACCACTACGAGCAGTACTTC. Its translation is CATSEDHYEQYF.

This clonotype has a count of ten or more. The chain recombines TRBV7-9 with TRBJ2-4; TRBD1 aligns across 7 bases. CDR1 SEHNR and CDR2 FQNEAQ come from the germline V gene (reference sequence). There are 16 residues in the CDR3. The junction had 4 bases not matched to a gene; V was cut back by 0 bases and J by 2 bases. Written as DNA, the CDR3 is TGTGCCAGCAGCTTAGCCTCGACAGGGACCAAAAACATTCAGTACTTC. This encodes CASSLASTGTKNIQYF.